The 17 T cell receptor beta chains below were found in one sample sequenced in a study of blood T cells in healthy people across ages. A sample-barcoded 5' primer and a J-beta primer mix were used in a second PCR of roughly 6 to 11 cycles. TCRdb reanalysed the 5' RACE reads using MiXCR and keeps one entry per CDR3 protein. The sample records roughly 1.5 million distinct CDR3 sequences, less than 45% being singletons. Sequenced: blood. Receptors were obtained from a young woman in good health.

The rearrangement links TRBV4-2 to TRBJ2-4, with 9 bases that match TRBD2. V lost 2 bases to trimming and J lost 9 bases; unmatched junction nucleotides: 14. This CDR3 has 17 residues. Germline CDR1 LGHNA, CDR2 YNFKEQ. Here the CDR3 DNA reads TGTGCCAGCAGCCAAAAGAGGTCGGGCGGGGGGGCCCGCATTCAGTACTTC. Its translation: CASSQKRSGGGARIQYF.

This clonotype was counted only a few times. The chain recombines TRBV7-9 with TRBJ1-6, with TRBD1 identical over 7 bases. V lost 5 bases, J lost 9 bases, and 10 bases stayed unmatched. The germline V gene has CDR1 SEHNR and CDR2 FQNEAQ (reference sequence). CDR3 length: 15 amino acids. The CDR3 coding sequence is TGTGCCAGCAGCCCCCAGGGCAGGGGGTTTTCACCCCTCCACTTT. Protein: CASSPQGRGFSPLHF.

This clonotype was picked up a small number of times. The V and J genes are TRBV7-2 and TRBJ2-7; tentative D call: TRBD1 (5 bases). CDR3 length: 14 residues. Germline V lookup: CDR1 SGHTA, CDR2 FQGNSA. The V end lost 1 base, the J end lost 4 bases, and 11 bases lay between the germline ends. CDR3 amino acids: CASSLDRMRYEQYF. The CDR3 DNA sequence: TGTGCCAGCAGCTTAGACAGGATGCGATACGAGCAGTACTTC.

The genes are TRBV6-6 and TRBJ1-5; tentatively, D is TRBD1 (6 bases). Trimming removed 6 bases at V and 6 bases at J, with 18 bases between. CDR3 length equals 15 residues. Per the germline V gene, CDR1 is MNHNY and CDR2 is SVGAGI (reference sequence). CDR3 sequence (DNA): TGTGCCAGCAGCACGGGAGGGGGTGGGTTTCAGCCCCAGCATTTT. It translates to CASSTGGGGFQPQHF.

This clonotype was picked up a small number of times. This chain uses TRBV7-2 with TRBJ2-3, with D possibly being TRBD1 or TRBD2 (5 bases each). Germline-derived CDR1 and CDR2 are SGHTA and FQGNSA. Between the trimmed V and J ends, which lost 0 bases and 2 bases, there was a span of 18 bases. This CDR3 is 18 amino acids long. In DNA, the CDR3 is TGTGCCAGCAGCTTAGCGCAGATTTATCGGGACGCCACAGATACGCAGTATTTT. As protein: CASSLAQIYRDATDTQYF.

The chain employs TRBV12-3 or TRBV12-4 and TRBJ2-6, with a possible D match to TRBD2 (5 bases). The CDR3 contains 14 residues. The V gene lost 5 bases and the J gene lost 4 bases, with 9 bases spanning the gap. CDR3 DNA: TGTGCCAGCAGTCAAAGAGGGGGGGCCAACGTCCTGACTTTC. It yields the protein CASSQRGGANVLTF.

The CDR3 region has the DNA TGTGCCAGCAGTGAATTGCGAATAGCTTTCTTT. Amino acids: CASSELRIAFF. The chain combines TRBV25-1 with TRBJ1-1; no definite D call. The CDR3 totals 11 residues. CDR1 is MGHDK, CDR2 SYGVNS, per germline. The ends were cut back, 1 base at V and 10 bases at J, with 7 bases in the middle.

This clonotype was seen a handful of times. The chain links TRBV28 to TRBJ2-3; the D is unclear. The length of the CDR3 is 10 residues. V gave up 10 bases and J gave up 7 bases, with 9 bases separating them. Germline V gene data show CDR1 as MDHEN and CDR2 as SYDVKM. CDR3 loop: CANTIHTQYF. In DNA form, the CDR3 reads TGTGCCAACACGATTCATACGCAGTATTTT.

The chain combines TRBV5-1 with TRBJ2-7; 7 bases align to TRBD2. After removal of 4 bases from V and 2 bases from J, the junction contained 6 bases not matched to a gene. This CDR3 has 14 residues. Germline values: CDR1 SGHRS, CDR2 YFSETQ. CDR3 loop: CASSSSSGPYEQYF. DNA for the CDR3: TGCGCCAGCAGCAGTTCTAGCGGCCCCTACGAGCAGTACTTC.

This clonotype was observed once. The rearrangement uses TRBV20-1 and TRBJ2-2; TRBD1 aligns across 7 bases. V gave up 0 bases and J gave up 6 bases; unmatched junction bases: 4. The CDR3 runs 14 residues. CDR1 is DFQATT and CDR2 is SNEGSKA in the germline V gene (reference sequence). The CDR3 reads CSARDNRGSGELFF. In DNA, the CDR3 is TGCAGTGCTAGAGATAACAGGGGATCCGGGGAGCTGTTTTTT.

The chain joins TRBV30 to TRBJ1-2; 11 bases match TRBD1. There are 15 residues in the CDR3. Germline lookup yields CDR1 GTSNPN and CDR2 SVGIG (reference sequence). The trim removed 4 bases at V and 3 bases at J, leaving 7 bases unmatched. This chain's CDR3 is CAWTGTGGFDYGYTF. The DNA of the CDR3 is TGTGCCTGGACCGGGACAGGGGGTTTCGACTATGGCTACACCTTC.

The table lists this clonotype with a count of one. This CDR3 reads CSVEAHREWTEAFF. CDR3 nucleotides: TGCAGCGTTGAAGCCCACAGGGAGTGGACTGAAGCTTTCTTT. The chain links TRBV29-1 to TRBJ1-1; a possible D gene is TRBD1 (6 bases). V gave up 1 base and J gave up 5 bases, with 14 bases separating them. This CDR3 contains 14 residues. Germline V gene lookup returns CDR1 SQVTM and CDR2 ANQGSEA.

This clonotype was detected many times. The rearrangement uses TRBV6-2 or TRBV6-3 and TRBJ2-1, with 10 bases lining up with TRBD2. Unmatched junction bases numbered 7, after V lost 4 bases and J lost 7 bases. This CDR3 spans 15 amino acids. Germline V lookup: CDR1 MNHEY, CDR2 SVGEGT. CDR3 sequence: CASSSPSGRRNEQFF. As DNA, the CDR3 is TGTGCCAGCAGTTCCCCTAGCGGGAGACGGAATGAGCAGTTCTTC.

The chain joins TRBV20-1 to TRBJ2-5; D gene ambiguous. Germline assignment: CDR1 DFQATT and CDR2 SNEGSKA (reference sequence). Deletions cut 3 bases from V and 11 bases from J, with 13 bases between. The CDR3 consists of 11 residues. The CDR3 loop reads CSASLTEEQYF. DNA for the CDR3: TGCAGTGCTAGCCTGACCGAGGAGCAGTACTTC.

The count of this clonotype is one. V gene TRBV20-1 combines with J gene TRBJ2-1, with D perhaps matching TRBD1 (6 bases). Trimming pared 6 bases from V and 6 bases from J, leaving 27 bases between. Germline V lookup: CDR1 DFQATT, CDR2 SNEGSKA (reference sequence). The CDR3 length is 17 residues. The CDR3: CSASNLRGRPKGNEQFF. The CDR3 DNA reads TGCAGTGCATCAAATCTCAGGGGACGCCCGAAAGGCAATGAGCAGTTCTTC.

This sequence joins TRBV24-1 and TRBJ2-7; D remains unclear. The CDR3 loop spans 13 amino acids. The V and J ends lost 4 bases and 3 bases respectively, with 9 bases between them. Germline V gene lookup returns CDR1 KGHDR and CDR2 SFDVKD. The CDR3 loop is CATSDPGVYEQYF. DNA for the CDR3: TGTGCCACCAGTGACCCCGGAGTCTACGAGCAGTACTTC.

The count of this clonotype is one. This sequence joins TRBV28 and TRBJ2-1; TRBD1 might be the D (5 bases). The CDR3 sequence is 11 residues long. The V end was cut by 5 bases, the J end by 7 bases, with 6 bases between. Looked up from germline, CDR1 is MDHEN and CDR2 is SYDVKM. This CDR3 is CASSGANEQFF. The CDR3 bases are TGTGCCAGCAGTGGGGCTAATGAGCAGTTCTTC.